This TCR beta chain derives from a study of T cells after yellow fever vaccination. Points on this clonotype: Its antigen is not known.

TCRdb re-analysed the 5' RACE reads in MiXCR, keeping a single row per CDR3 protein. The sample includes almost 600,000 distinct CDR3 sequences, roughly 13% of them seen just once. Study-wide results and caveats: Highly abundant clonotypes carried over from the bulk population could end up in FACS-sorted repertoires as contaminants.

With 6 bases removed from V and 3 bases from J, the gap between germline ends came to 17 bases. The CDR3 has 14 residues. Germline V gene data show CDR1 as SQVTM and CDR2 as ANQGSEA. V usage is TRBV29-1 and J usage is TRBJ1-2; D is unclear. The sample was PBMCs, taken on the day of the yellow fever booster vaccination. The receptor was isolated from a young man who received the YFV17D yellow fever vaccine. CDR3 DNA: TGCAGCGTCAACAGACGCAGGAATTACTATGGCTACACCTTC. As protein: CSVNRRRNYYGYTF.